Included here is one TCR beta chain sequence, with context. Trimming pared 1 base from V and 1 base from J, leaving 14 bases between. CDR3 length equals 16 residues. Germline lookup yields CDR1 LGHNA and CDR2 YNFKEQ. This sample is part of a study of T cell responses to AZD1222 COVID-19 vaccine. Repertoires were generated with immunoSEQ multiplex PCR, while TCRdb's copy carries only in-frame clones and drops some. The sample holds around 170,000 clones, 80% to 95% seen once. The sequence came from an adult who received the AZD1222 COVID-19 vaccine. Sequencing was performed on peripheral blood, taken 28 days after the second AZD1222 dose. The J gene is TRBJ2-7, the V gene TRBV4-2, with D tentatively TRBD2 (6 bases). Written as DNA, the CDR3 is TGTGCCAGCAGCCAAGCTTTGGCGGGAAGGTCCTACGAGCAGTACTTC. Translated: CASSQALAGRSYEQYF.